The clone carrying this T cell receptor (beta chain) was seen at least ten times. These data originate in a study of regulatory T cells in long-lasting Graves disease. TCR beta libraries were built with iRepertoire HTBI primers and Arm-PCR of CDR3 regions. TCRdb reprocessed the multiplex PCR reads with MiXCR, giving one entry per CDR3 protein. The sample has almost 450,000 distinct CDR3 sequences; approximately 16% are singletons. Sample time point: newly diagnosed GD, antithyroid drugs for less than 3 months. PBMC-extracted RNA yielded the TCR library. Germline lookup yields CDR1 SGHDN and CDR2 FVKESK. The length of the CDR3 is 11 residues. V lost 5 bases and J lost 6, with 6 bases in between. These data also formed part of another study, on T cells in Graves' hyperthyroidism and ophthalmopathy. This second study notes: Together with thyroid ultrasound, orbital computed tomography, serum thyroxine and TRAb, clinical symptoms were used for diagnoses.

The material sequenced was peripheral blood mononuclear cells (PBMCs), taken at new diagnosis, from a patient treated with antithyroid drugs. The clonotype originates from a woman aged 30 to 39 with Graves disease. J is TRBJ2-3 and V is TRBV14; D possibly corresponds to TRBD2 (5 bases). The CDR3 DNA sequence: TGTGCCAGCAGCTGGGAGGATACGCAGTATTTT. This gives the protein CASSWEDTQYF.